These T cell receptor beta chains were read from a single sample in a study of blood T cell repertoires in COVID-19. Profiling relied on immunoSEQ multiplex PCR, and the TCRdb table lists in-frame clones only, not all of them. The sample contains under 30,000 clones, approximately 86% of which appear only once. The sequencing input was peripheral blood. The receptors originated from a man between 50 and 59 years old with active COVID-19. CDR3s include the opening cysteine and the closing phenylalanine or tryptophan. Each record gives: V gene, D gene, J gene, clone size, CDR3 protein, CDR3 DNA. D genes are given only for firm matches. The size of a clone is reported for some rows only, either as once, few or many, or as a class for expanded clones.

V gene: TRBV5-1
D gene: TRBD2
J gene: TRBJ2-7
clone size: .
CDR3 protein: CASSPGTSTYEQYF
CDR3 DNA: TGCGCCAGCAGCCCCGGGACTAGTACCTACGAGCAGTACTTC

V gene: TRBV10-3
D gene: TRBD1
J gene: TRBJ1-2
clone size: .
CDR3 protein: CAISVTGLPGYIF
CDR3 DNA: TGTGCCATATCTGTGACAGGGTTACCTGGCTACATCTTC

V gene: TRBV2
D gene: .
J gene: TRBJ2-5
clone size: once
CDR3 protein: CASSTRASEEETQYF
CDR3 DNA: TGTGCCAGCAGCACCCGGGCCTCGGAGGAAGAGACCCAGTACTTC

V gene: TRBV6-5
D gene: .
J gene: TRBJ1-1
clone size: .
CDR3 protein: CASSPRGITEAFF
CDR3 DNA: TGTGCCAGCAGTCCAAGGGGAATCACTGAAGCTTTCTTT

V gene: TRBV5-5
D gene: .
J gene: TRBJ2-1
clone size: few
CDR3 protein: CASSLDVGRVVVGEQFF
CDR3 DNA: TGTGCCAGCAGCTTGGACGTGGGGCGAGTCGTCGTCGGTGAGCAGTTCTTC

V gene: TRBV19
D gene: TRBD2
J gene: TRBJ2-1
clone size: few
CDR3 protein: CASYPWRGSSYNEQFF
CDR3 DNA: TGTGCCAGTTACCCCTGGCGCGGGAGCTCCTACAATGAGCAGTTCTTC

V gene: TRBV11-3
D gene: TRBD2
J gene: TRBJ2-3
clone size: .
CDR3 protein: CASSSWQAGGTDTQYF
CDR3 DNA: TGTGCCAGCAGCTCCTGGCAGGCGGGGGGCACAGATACGCAGTATTTT

V gene: TRBV19
D gene: TRBD1
J gene: TRBJ1-4
clone size: .
CDR3 protein: CASSSSTGRTEKLFF
CDR3 DNA: TGTGCCAGTAGTTCGTCGACAGGGAGGACTGAAAAACTGTTTTTT

V gene: TRBV28
D gene: .
J gene: TRBJ2-3
clone size: .
CDR3 protein: CASRLAGITDTQYF
CDR3 DNA: TGTGCCAGCAGACTGGCAGGGATCACAGATACGCAGTATTTT

V gene: TRBV5-4
D gene: .
J gene: TRBJ2-7
clone size: .
CDR3 protein: CASSLARGSSYEQYF
CDR3 DNA: TGTGCCAGCAGCTTGGCTAGGGGGAGCTCCTACGAGCAGTACTTC

V gene: TRBV7-8
D gene: .
J gene: TRBJ2-1
clone size: .
CDR3 protein: CASSLVPGVNNEQFF
CDR3 DNA: TGTGCCAGCAGCTTAGTCCCGGGAGTTAACAATGAGCAGTTCTTC

V gene: TRBV7-9
D gene: TRBD1
J gene: TRBJ1-6
clone size: few
CDR3 protein: CASSPRTGGPVPLHF
CDR3 DNA: TGTGCCAGCAGCCCCCGGACAGGGGGCCCCGTCCCCCTCCACTTT

V gene: TRBV6-1
D gene: TRBD2
J gene: TRBJ2-7
clone size: .
CDR3 protein: CASSAGAGLPARYEQYF
CDR3 DNA: TGTGCCAGCAGTGCTGGAGCGGGGCTCCCGGCGCGCTACGAGCAGTACTTC

V gene: TRBV7-9
D gene: .
J gene: TRBJ2-1
clone size: .
CDR3 protein: CASSASRGSSYNEQFF
CDR3 DNA: TGTGCCAGCAGCGCGTCCCGGGGTAGCTCCTACAATGAGCAGTTCTTC

V gene: TRBV30
D gene: .
J gene: TRBJ2-3
clone size: few
CDR3 protein: CAWSSGAGTDTQYF
CDR3 DNA: TGTGCCTGGAGTTCTGGTGCGGGGACAGATACGCAGTATTTT

V gene: TRBV3-1/TRBV3-2
D gene: .
J gene: TRBJ1-1
clone size: .
CDR3 protein: CASSQTYTGQMNTEAFF
CDR3 DNA: TGTGCCAGCAGTCAAACATATACGGGACAAATGAACACTGAAGCTTTCTTT

V gene: TRBV21-1
D gene: .
J gene: TRBJ2-4
clone size: .
CDR3 protein: CASSHHWGGTKNIQYF
CDR3 DNA: TGTGCCAGCAGCCACCATTGGGGGGGCACCAAAAACATTCAGTACTTC

V gene: TRBV2
D gene: TRBD1
J gene: TRBJ2-2
clone size: .
CDR3 protein: CASRGDRGPGELFF
CDR3 DNA: TGTGCCAGCAGGGGGGACAGGGGACCCGGGGAGCTGTTTTTT

V gene: TRBV5-1
D gene: .
J gene: TRBJ2-5
clone size: once
CDR3 protein: CASSLSQGWETQYF
CDR3 DNA: TGCGCCAGCAGCTTGAGCCAGGGGTGGGAGACCCAGTACTTC

V gene: TRBV7-6
D gene: .
J gene: TRBJ2-2
clone size: .
CDR3 protein: CASSLGANTGELFF
CDR3 DNA: TGTGCCAGCAGCTTAGGGGCTAACACCGGGGAGCTGTTTTTT

V gene: TRBV2
D gene: TRBD1
J gene: TRBJ1-4
clone size: .
CDR3 protein: CASSATGGGYEKLFF
CDR3 DNA: TGTGCCAGCAGTGCAACAGGGGGCGGTTATGAAAAACTGTTTTTT

V gene: TRBV19
D gene: .
J gene: TRBJ1-1
clone size: .
CDR3 protein: CASRGDTEAFF
CDR3 DNA: TGTGCCAGTAGAGGGGACACTGAAGCTTTCTTT